This T cell receptor (beta chain) was obtained from a study of blood T cell repertoires in COVID-19. This CDR3 has 13 amino acids. The J segment lost 7 bases and the V segment lost 6 bases, leaving 5 bases of the junction unmatched. Germline assignment: CDR1 ENHRY and CDR2 SYGVKD. Original methodology: How many nucleated cells were present was estimated from reference gene primer amplification. The data were produced by immunoSEQ multiplex PCR, yet TCRdb's version contains in-frame clones alone and is incomplete. From that table come the V and J calls and clone size; the DNA was used to work out D and trimming. Of a few hundred thousand clones detected, 65% to 85% appear once; the ten largest clones hold 3% to 3.5%.

The chain recombines TRBV10-3 with TRBJ1-2; TRBD1 matches at 10 bases. The source is a woman aged 30 to 39 who had recovered from COVID-19. Material: peripheral blood. CDR3: CAIRGQGIGGYTF. In DNA, the CDR3 is TGTGCCATCAGGGGACAGGGGATAGGTGGCTACACCTTC.